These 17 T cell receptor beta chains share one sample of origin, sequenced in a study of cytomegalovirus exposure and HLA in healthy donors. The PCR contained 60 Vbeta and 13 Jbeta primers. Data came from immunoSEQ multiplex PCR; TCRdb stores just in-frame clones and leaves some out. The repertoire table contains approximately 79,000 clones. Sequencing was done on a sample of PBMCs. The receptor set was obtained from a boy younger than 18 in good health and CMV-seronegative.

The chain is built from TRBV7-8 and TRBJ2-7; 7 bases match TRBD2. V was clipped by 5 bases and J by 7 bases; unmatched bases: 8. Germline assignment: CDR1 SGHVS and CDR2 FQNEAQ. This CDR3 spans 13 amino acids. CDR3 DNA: TGTGCCAGCAGCCGAGGGAGGGTTGAAGAGCAGTACTTC. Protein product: CASSRGRVEEQYF.

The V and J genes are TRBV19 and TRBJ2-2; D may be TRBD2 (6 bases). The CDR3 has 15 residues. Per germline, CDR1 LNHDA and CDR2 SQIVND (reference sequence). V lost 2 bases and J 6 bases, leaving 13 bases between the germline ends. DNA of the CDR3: TGTGCCAGTAGTATATACGGGAGCCAGGCCGGGGAGCTGTTTTTT. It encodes CASSIYGSQAGELFF. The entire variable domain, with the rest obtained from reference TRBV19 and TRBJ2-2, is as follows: DGGITQSPKYLFRKEGQNVTLSCEQNLNHDAMYWYRQDPGQGLRLIYYSQIVNDFQKGDIAEGYSVSREKKESFPLTVTSAQKNPTAFYLCASSIYGSQAGELFFGEGSRLTVL.

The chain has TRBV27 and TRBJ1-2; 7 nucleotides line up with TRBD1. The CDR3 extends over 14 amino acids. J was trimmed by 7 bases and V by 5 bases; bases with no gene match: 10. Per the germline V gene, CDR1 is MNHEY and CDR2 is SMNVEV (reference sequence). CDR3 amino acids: CASSDRVRYGGYTF. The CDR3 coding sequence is TGTGCCAGCAGTGACAGGGTTCGGTATGGTGGCTACACCTTC.

CDR3 loop: CASSEGLGANVLTF. The CDR3 DNA reads as TGTGCCAGCAGTGAAGGGCTTGGGGCCAACGTCCTGACTTTC. The chain combines TRBV6-1 with TRBJ2-6; D remains ambiguous. Germline values: CDR1 MNHNS, CDR2 SASEGT. V was shortened by 1 base and J by 3 bases, with 4 bases between the two germline ends. The CDR3 covers 14 residues.

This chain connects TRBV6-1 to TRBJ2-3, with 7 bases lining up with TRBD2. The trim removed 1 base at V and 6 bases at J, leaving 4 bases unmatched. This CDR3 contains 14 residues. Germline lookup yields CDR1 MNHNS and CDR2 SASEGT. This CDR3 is CASSEGLRGDTQYF. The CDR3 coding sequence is TGTGCCAGCAGTGAAGGGTTGCGGGGGGATACGCAGTATTTT.

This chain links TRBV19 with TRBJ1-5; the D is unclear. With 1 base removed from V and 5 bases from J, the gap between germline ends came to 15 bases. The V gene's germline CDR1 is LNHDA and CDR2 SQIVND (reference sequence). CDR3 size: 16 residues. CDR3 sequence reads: CASSIVRGQDYQPQHF. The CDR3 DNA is TGTGCCAGTAGTATAGTAAGAGGGCAGGACTATCAGCCCCAGCATTTT.

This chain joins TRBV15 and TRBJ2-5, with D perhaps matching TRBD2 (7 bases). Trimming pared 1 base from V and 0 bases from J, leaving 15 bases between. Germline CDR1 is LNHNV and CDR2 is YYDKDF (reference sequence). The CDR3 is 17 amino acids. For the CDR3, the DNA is TGTGCCACCAGCAGAGGGGACTACCGGGACAACCAAGAGACCCAGTACTTC. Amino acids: CATSRGDYRDNQETQYF.

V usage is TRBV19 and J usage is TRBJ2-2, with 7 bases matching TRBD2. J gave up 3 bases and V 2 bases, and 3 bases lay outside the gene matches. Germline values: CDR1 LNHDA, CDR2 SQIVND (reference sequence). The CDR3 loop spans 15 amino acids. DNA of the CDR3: TGTGCCAGTAGTATACTAGCGGTTTACACCGGGGAGCTGTTTTTT. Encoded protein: CASSILAVYTGELFF.

Here the CDR3 DNA reads TGTGCCATCAGTCAGACAGGGCCAGGCAATCAGCCCCAGCATTTT. Residues: CAISQTGPGNQPQHF. The chain recombines TRBV10-3 with TRBJ1-5, with 7 bases matching TRBD1. CDR3 length: 15 amino acids. The junction had 6 bases not matched to a gene; V was cut back by 5 bases and J by 2 bases. Per the germline V gene, CDR1 is ENHRY and CDR2 is SYGVKD.

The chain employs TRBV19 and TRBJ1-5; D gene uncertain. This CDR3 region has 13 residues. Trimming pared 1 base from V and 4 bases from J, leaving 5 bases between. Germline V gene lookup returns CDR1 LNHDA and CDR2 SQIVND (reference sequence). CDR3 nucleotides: TGTGCCAGTAGTATAGCCCCGAATCAGCCCCAGCATTTT. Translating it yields CASSIAPNQPQHF.

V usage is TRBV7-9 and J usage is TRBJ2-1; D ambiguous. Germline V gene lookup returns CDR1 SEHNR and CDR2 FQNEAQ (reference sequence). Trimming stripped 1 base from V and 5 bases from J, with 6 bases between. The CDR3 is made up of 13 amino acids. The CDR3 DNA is TGTGCCAGCAGCTTAGGCCAGAACAATGAGCAGTTCTTC. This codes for CASSLGQNNEQFF. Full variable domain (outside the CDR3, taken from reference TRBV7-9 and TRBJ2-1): DTGVSQNPRHKITKRGQNVTFRCDPISEHNRLYWYRQTLGQGPEFLTYFQNEAQLEKSRLLSDRFSAERPKGSFSTLEIQRTEQGDSAMYLCASSLGQNNEQFFGPGTRLTVL.

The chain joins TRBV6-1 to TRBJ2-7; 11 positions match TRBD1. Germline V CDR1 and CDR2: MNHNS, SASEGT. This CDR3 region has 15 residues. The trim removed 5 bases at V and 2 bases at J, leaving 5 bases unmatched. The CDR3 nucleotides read TGTGCCAGCAGTTTAGGACAGGGGGCCACCTACGAGCAGTACTTC. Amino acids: CASSLGQGATYEQYF.

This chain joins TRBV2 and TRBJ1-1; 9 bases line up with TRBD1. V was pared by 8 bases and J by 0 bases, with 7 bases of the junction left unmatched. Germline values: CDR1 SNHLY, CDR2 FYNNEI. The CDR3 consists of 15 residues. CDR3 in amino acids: CASYGTGSMNTEAFF. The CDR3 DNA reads TGTGCCAGCTACGGGACAGGGTCCATGAACACTGAAGCTTTCTTT.

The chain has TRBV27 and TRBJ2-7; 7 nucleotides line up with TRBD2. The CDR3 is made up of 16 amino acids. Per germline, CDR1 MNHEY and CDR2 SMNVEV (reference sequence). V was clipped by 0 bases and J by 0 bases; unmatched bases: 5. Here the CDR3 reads CASSLSPSGSSYEQYF. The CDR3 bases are TGTGCCAGCAGTTTATCCCCTAGCGGTAGCTCCTACGAGCAGTACTTC.

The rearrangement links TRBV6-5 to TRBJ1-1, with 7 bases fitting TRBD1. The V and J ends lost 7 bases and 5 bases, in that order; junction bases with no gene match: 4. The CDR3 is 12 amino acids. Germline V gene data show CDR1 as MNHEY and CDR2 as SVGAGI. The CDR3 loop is CASKTGETEAFF. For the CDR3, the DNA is TGTGCCAGCAAAACAGGGGAGACTGAAGCTTTCTTT.

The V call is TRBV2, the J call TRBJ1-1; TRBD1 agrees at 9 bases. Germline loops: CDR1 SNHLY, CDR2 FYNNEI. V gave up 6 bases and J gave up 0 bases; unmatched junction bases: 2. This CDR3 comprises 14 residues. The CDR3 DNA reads TGTGCCAGCAGCGGACAGGGGATGAACACTGAAGCTTTCTTT. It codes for CASSGQGMNTEAFF. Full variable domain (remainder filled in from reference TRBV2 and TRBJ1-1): EPEVTQTPSHQVTQMGQEVILRCVPISNHLYFYWYRQILGQKVEFLVSFYNNEISEKSEIFDDQFSVERPDGSNFTLKIRSTKLEDSAMYFCASSGQGMNTEAFFGQGTRLTVV.

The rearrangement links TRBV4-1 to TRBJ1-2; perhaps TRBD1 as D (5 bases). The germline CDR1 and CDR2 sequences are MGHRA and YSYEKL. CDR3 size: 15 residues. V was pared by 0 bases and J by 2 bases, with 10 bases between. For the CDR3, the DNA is TGCGCCAGCAGCCAAGACCAGTCAGGGAACTATGGCTACACCTTC. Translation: CASSQDQSGNYGYTF.